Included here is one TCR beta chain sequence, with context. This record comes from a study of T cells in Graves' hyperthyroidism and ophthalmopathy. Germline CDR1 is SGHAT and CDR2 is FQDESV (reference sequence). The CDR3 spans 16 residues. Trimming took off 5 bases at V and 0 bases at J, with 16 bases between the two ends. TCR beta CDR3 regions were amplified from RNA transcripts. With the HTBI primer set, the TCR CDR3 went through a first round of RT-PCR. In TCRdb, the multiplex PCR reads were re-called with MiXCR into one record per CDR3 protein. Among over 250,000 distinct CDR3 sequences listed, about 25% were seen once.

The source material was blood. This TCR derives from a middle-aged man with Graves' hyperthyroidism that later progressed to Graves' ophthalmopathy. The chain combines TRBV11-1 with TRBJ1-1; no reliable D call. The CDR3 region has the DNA TGTGCCAGCAGCCACCTCGGAGGACTGATGAACACTGAAGCTTTCTTT. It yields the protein CASSHLGGLMNTEAFF.